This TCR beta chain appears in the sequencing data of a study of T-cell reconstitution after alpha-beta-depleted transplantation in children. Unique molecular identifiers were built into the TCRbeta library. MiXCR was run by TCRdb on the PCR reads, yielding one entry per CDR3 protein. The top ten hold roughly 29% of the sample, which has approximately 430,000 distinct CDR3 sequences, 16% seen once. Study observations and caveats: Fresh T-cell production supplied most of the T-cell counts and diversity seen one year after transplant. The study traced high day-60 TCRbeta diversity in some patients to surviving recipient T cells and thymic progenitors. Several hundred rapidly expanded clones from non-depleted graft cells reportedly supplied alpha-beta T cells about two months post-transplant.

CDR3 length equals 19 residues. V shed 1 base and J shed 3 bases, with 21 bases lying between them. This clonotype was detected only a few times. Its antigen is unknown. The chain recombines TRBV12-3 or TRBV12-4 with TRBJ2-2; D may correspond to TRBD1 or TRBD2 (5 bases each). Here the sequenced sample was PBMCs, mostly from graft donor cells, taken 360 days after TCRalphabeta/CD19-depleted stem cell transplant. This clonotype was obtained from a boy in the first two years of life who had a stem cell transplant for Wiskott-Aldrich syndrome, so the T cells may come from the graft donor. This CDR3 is CASSLDVAGIAIHTGELFF. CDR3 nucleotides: TGTGCCAGCAGTTTAGACGTTGCAGGGATAGCGATTCACACCGGGGAGCTGTTTTTT.